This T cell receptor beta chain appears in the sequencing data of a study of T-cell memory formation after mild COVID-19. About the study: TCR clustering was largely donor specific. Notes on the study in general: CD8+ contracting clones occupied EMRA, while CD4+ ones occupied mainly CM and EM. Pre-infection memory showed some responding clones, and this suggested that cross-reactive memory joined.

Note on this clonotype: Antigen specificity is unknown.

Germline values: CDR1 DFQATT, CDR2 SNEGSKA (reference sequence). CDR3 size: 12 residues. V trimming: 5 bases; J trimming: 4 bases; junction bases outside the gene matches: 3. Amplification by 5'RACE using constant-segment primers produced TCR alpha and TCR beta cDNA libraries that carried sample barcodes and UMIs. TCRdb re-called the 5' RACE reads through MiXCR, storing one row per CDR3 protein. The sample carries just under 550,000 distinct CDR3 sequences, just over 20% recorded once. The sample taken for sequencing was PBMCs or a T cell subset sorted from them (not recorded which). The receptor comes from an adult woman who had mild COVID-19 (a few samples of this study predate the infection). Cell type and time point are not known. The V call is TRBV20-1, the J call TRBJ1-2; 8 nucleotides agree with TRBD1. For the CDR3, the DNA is TGCAGTGCTCCCGGGACAGGCTATGGCTACACCTTC. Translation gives CSAPGTGYGYTF.